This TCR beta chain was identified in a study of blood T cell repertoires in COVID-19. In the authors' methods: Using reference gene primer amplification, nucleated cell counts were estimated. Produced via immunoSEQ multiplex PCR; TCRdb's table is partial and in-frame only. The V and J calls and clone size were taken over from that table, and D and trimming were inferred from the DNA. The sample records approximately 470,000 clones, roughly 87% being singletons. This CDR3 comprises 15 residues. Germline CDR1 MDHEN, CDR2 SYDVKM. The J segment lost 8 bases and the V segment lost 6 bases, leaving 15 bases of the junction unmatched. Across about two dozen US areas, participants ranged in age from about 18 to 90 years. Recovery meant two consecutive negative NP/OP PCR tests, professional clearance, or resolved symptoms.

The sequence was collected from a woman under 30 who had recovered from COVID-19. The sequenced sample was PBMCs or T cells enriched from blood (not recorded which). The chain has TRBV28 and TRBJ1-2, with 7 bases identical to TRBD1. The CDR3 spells CASRLQGDRRGGYTF. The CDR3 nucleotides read TGTGCCAGCAGGCTTCAGGGGGACCGCCGTGGAGGCTACACCTTC.